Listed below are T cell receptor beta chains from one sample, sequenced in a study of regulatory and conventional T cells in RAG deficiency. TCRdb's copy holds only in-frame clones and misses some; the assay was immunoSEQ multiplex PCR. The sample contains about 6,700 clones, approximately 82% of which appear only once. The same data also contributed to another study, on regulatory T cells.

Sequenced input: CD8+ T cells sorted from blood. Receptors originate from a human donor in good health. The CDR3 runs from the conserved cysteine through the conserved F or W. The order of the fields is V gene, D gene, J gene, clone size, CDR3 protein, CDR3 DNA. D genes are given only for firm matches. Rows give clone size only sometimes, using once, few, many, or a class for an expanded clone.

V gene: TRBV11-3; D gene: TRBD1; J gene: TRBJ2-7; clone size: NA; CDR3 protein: CASSLGSGQDNF; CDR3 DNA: TGTGCCAGCAGCTTAGGATCCGGACAGGATAACTTC
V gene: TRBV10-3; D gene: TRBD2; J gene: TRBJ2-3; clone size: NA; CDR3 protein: CAISETGGLADTQYF; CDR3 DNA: TGTGCCATCAGTGAGACGGGGGGGTTGGCAGATACGCAGTATTTT
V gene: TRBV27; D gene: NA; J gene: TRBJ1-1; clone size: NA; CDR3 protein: CASSKGTMNTEAFF; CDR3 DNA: TGTGCCAGCAGCAAAGGGACGATGAACACTGAAGCTTTCTTT
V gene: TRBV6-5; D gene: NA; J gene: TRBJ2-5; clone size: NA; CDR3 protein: CASRFTETQYF; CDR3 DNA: TGTGCCAGCAGGTTTACCGAGACCCAGTACTTC
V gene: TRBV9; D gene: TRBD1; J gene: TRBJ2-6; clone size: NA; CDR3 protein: CASSGDSLSGANVLTF; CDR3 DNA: TGTGCCAGCAGCGGGGACAGCCTCTCTGGGGCCAACGTCCTGACTTTC
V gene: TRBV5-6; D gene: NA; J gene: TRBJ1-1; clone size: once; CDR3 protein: CASSFAGSGAFF; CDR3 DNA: TGTGCCAGCAGCTTCGCCGGGTCCGGAGCTTTCTTT
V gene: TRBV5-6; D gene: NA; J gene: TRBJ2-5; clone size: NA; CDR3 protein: CASSFASGQETQYF; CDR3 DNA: TGTGCCAGCAGCTTTGCATCGGGACAAGAGACCCAGTACTTC
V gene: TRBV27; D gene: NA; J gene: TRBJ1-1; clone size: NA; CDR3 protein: CASSLVIQTEAFF; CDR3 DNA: TGTGCCAGCAGTTTAGTTATCCAGACTGAAGCTTTCTTT
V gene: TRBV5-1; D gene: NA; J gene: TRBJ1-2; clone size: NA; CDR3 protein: CASSAVPGDYGYTF; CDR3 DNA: TGCGCCAGCAGCGCGGTGCCAGGGGACTATGGCTACACCTTC
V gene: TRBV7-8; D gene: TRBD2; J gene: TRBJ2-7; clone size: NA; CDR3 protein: CASSPGGYSYEQYF; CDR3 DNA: TGTGCCAGCAGCCCGGGAGGGTACTCCTACGAGCAGTACTTC
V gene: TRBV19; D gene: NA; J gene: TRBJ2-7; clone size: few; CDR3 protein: CASSTAYEQYF; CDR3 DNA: TGTGCCAGTAGTACCGCCTACGAGCAGTACTTC
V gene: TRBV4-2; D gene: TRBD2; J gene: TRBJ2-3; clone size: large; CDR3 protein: CASSQEAGGPDTQYF; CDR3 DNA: TGTGCCAGCAGCCAAGAAGCGGGGGGGCCAGATACGCAGTATTTT
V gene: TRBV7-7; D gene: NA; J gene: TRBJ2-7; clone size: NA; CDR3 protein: CASGTGSGEQYF; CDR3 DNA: TGTGCTAGCGGGACAGGGTCTGGCGAGCAGTACTTC
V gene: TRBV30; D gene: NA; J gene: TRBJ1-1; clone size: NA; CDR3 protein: CAWSWGAAEAFF; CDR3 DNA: TGTGCCTGGTCGTGGGGGGCGGCTGAAGCTTTCTTT
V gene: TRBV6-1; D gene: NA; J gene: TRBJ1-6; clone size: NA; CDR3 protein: CASSPWGESPLHF; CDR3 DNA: TGTGCCAGCAGCCCTTGGGGGGAGTCACCCCTCCACTTT
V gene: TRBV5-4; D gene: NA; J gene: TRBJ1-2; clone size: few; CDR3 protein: CASSQTAVPYGYTF; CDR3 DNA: TGTGCCAGCAGCCAGACGGCGGTTCCCTATGGCTACACCTTC
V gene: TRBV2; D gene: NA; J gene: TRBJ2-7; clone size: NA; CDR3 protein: CASSEGAEPLTYEQYF; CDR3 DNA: TGTGCCAGCAGTGAAGGAGCGGAGCCCTTAACCTACGAGCAGTACTTC
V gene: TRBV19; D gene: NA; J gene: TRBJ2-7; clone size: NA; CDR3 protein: CASPDLGAVHEQYF; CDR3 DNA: TGTGCCAGCCCCGACCTAGGGGCAGTGCACGAGCAGTACTTC
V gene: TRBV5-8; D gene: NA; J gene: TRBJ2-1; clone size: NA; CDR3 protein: CASSLALNEQFF; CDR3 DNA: TGTGCCAGCAGCTTGGCCCTCAATGAGCAGTTCTTC
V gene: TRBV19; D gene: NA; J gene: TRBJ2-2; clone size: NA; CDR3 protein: CASKEGPPANTGELFF; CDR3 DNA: TGTGCCAGTAAAGAGGGGCCCCCCGCGAACACCGGGGAGCTGTTTTTT
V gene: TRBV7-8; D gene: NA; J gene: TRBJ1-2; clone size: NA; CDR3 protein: CASSLGLSSAGYTF; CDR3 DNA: TGTGCCAGCAGCTTAGGATTGAGTTCGGCTGGCTACACCTTC
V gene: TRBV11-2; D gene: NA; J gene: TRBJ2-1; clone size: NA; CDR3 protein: CASSLLEVLNEQFF; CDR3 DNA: TGTGCCAGCAGCTTATTGGAGGTTTTGAATGAGCAGTTCTTC
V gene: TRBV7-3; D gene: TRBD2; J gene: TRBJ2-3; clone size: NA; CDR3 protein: CASSSSGGRTDTQYF; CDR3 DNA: TGTGCCAGCAGTTCGAGCGGGGGTAGGACAGATACGCAGTATTTT
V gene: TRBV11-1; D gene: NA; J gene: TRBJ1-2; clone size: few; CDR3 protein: CASSLKGSYGYTF; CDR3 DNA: TGTGCCAGCAGCTTAAAGGGGAGCTATGGCTACACCTTC
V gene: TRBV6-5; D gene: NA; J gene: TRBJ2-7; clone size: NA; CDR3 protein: CASSLRLVGYEQYF; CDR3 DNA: TGTGCCAGCAGCCTAAGACTAGTCGGCTACGAGCAGTACTTC
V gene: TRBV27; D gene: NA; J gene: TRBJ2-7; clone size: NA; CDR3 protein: CASSPGTGPSGGYEQYF; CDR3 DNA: TGTGCCAGCAGTCCCGGGACAGGGCCGAGCGGGGGATACGAGCAGTACTTC
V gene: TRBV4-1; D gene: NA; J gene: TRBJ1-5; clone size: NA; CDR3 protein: CASSQMTGDQPQHF; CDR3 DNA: TGCGCCAGCAGCCAAATGACAGGAGATCAGCCCCAGCATTTT
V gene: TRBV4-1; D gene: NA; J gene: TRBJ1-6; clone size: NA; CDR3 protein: CASSQGPTDYNSPLHF; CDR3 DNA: TGCGCCAGCAGCCAAGGTCCGACTGACTATAATTCACCCCTCCACTTT
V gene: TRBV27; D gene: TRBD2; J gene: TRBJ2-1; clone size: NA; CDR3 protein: CASSYSGGGNEQFF; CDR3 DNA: TGTGCCAGCAGTTACAGCGGGGGGGGTAATGAGCAGTTCTTC
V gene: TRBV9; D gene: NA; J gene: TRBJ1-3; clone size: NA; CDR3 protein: CASSVSGDGNTIYF; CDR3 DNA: TGTGCCAGCAGCGTATCAGGGGATGGAAACACCATATATTTT
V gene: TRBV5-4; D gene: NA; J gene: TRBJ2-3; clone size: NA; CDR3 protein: CASSWGAGPNF; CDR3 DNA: TGTGCCAGCAGCTGGGGCGCGGGGCCGAATTTT
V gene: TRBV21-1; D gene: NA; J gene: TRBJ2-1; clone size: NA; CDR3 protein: CASIAVGGDSSSYNEQFF; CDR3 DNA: TGTGCCAGCATCGCTGTTGGGGGGGACTCCAGCTCCTACAATGAGCAGTTCTTC
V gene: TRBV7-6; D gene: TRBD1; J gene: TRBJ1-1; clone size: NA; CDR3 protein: CASSSTPGQGKAEAFF; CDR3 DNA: TGTGCCAGCAGCTCGACGCCGGGACAGGGGAAGGCTGAAGCTTTCTTT
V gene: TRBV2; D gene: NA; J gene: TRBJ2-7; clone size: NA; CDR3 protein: CASRPSGALDEQYF; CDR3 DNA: TGTGCCAGCAGGCCCTCAGGGGCCCTCGACGAGCAGTACTTC
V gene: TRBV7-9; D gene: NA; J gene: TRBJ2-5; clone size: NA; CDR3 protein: CASSLGEGAEGTQYF; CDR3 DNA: TGTGCCAGCAGCTTAGGCGAAGGGGCGGAAGGGACCCAGTACTTC
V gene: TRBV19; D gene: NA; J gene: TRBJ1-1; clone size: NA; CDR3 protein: CASSWGNTEAFF; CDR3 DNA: TGTGCCAGTAGCTGGGGGAACACTGAAGCTTTCTTT
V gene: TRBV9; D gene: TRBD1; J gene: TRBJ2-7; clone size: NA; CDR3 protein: CASSSDRGGYEQYF; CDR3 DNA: TGTGCCAGCAGCTCCGACAGGGGCGGGTACGAGCAGTACTTC
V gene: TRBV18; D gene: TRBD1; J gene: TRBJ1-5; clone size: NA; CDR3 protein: CASSPRAGQGANQPQHF; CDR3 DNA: TGTGCCAGCTCACCACGCGCGGGGCAGGGGGCCAATCAGCCCCAGCATTTT
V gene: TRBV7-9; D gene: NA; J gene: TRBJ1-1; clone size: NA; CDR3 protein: CASSLEVGAWAFF; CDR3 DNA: TGTGCCAGCAGCTTAGAGGTGGGGGCTTGGGCTTTCTTT
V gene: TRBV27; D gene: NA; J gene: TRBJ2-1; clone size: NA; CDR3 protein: CASSLALEAPYNEQFF; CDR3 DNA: TGTGCCAGCAGTCTAGCTTTGGAGGCCCCCTACAATGAGCAGTTCTTC
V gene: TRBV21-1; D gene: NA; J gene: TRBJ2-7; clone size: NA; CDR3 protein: CASSKVRGDYPNEQYF; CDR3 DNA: TGTGCCAGCAGCAAAGTAAGGGGGGACTACCCAAACGAGCAGTACTTC
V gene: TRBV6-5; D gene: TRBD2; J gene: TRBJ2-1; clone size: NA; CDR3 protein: CASREEEQFF; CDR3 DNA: TGTGCCAGCCGGGAGGAGGAGCAGTTCTTC
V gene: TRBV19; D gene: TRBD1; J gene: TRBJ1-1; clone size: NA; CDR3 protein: CASSKQGLGTEAFF; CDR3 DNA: TGTGCCAGTAGTAAACAGGGGCTGGGCACTGAAGCTTTCTTT
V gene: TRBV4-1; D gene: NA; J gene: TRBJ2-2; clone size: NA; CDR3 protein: CASSQNEGVTGELFF; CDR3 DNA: TGCGCCAGCAGCCAGAATGAGGGTGTCACCGGGGAGCTGTTTTTT
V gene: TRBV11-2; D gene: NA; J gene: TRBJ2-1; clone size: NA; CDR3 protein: CASSLTFGGRGEQFF; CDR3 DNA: TGTGCCAGCAGCTTAACCTTCGGGGGTCGCGGTGAGCAGTTCTTC
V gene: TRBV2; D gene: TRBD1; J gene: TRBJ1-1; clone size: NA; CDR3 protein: CASSKPGQGSYNTEAFF; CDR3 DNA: TGTGCCAGCAGTAAGCCGGGACAGGGGAGTTATAACACTGAAGCTTTCTTT
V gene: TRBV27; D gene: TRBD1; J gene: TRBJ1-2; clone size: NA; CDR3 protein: CASSFRGQAYGYTF; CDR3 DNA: TGTGCCAGCAGTTTCAGGGGGCAGGCCTATGGCTACACCTTC
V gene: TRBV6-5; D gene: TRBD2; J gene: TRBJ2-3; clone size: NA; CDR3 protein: CASSSWTSGGADTQYF; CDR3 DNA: TGTGCCAGCAGTTCGTGGACTAGCGGGGGGGCAGATACGCAGTATTTT
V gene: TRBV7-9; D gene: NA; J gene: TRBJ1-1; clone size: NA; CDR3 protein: CASRSGRHANTEAFF; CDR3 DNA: TGTGCCAGCAGGTCGGGACGACACGCGAACACTGAAGCTTTCTTT
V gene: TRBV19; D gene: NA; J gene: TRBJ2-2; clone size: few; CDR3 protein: CASTYDRRATGELFF; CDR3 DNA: TGTGCCAGTACGTACGACCGTCGAGCCACCGGGGAGCTGTTTTTT
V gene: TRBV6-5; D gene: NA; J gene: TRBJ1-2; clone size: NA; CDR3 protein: CASSEWGAFDGYTF; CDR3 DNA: TGTGCCAGCAGTGAATGGGGGGCCTTCGATGGCTACACCTTC
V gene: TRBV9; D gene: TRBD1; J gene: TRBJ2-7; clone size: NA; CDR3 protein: CASSGNNRGQSSYEQYF; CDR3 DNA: TGTGCCAGCAGCGGAAATAACAGGGGACAGAGCTCCTACGAGCAGTACTTC
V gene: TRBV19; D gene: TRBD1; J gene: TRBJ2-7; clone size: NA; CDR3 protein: CASSARTGMAYEQYF; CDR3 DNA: TGTGCCAGTAGTGCTCGGACAGGGATGGCGTACGAGCAGTACTTC
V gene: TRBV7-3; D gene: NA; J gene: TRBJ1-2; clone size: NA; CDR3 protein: CASSPGQHYTF; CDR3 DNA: TGTGCCAGCAGCCCAGGACAGCACTACACCTTC